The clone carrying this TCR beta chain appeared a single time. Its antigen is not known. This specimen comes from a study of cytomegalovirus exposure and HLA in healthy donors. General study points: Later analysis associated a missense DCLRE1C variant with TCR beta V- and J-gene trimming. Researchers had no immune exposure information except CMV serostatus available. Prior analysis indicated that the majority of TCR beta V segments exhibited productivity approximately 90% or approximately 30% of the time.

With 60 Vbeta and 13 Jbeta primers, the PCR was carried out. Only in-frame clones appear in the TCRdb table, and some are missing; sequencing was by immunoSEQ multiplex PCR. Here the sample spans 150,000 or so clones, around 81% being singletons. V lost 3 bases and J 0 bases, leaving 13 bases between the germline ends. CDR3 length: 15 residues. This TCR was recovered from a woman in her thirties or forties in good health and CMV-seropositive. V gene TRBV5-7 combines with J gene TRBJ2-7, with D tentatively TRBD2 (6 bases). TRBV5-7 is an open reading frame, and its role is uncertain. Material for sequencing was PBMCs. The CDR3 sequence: CASSCTGTFSYEQYF. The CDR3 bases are TGTGCCAGCAGCTGTACCGGGACTTTCTCCTACGAGCAGTACTTC.